What follows are 5 T cell receptor beta chains derived from one specimen sequenced in a study of shared clonotypes between healthy human individuals. Assay: immunoSEQ multiplex PCR; the TCRdb copy retains only in-frame clones and omits some. Of about 590,000 clones in the sample, roughly 95% were seen once. CD45RO negativity and positive selection for CCR7 defined naive CD8 cells, a population that excluded terminally differentiated effector memory CD45RA+ cells. Sequenced input: naive CD8+ T cells sorted from blood. These receptors originate from a woman aged 25 to 45 in good health.

In its sample, this clone was seen once. V is TRBV13 and J is TRBJ2-1; the match to TRBD1 covers 12 bases. CDR1 is PRHDT, CDR2 FYEKMQ, per germline (reference sequence). J lost 9 bases, V lost 4 bases, and 7 bases had no gene match. The CDR3 runs 15 residues. CDR3 DNA sequence: TGTGCCAGCAGCTCCCGGGACAGGGGGCTGGGTGAGCAGTTCTTC. Translated, it gives CASSSRDRGLGEQFF.

V gene TRBV19 combines with J gene TRBJ1-5; maybe TRBD1 (5 bases). The CDR3 extends over 17 amino acids. V was pared by 5 bases and J by 4 bases, with 21 bases between. Germline V gene lookup returns CDR1 LNHDA and CDR2 SQIVND (reference sequence). CDR3 in amino acids: CASSHPTAGWGNQPQHF. DNA for the CDR3: TGTGCCAGTAGTCACCCAACGGCAGGCTGGGGGAATCAGCCCCAGCATTTT.

The V call is TRBV13, the J call TRBJ2-7; no clear D. The V gene's germline CDR1 is PRHDT and CDR2 FYEKMQ (reference sequence). The V end was cut by 4 bases, the J end by 2 bases, with 9 bases between. CDR3 length equals 13 residues. As DNA, the CDR3 is TGTGCCAGCAGCTCCCGGGCTCCCTACGAGCAGTACTTC. Amino acids: CASSSRAPYEQYF.

The chain couples TRBV7-8 to TRBJ2-7; 13 positions agree with TRBD2. CDR3 length: 16 residues. In germline, CDR1 is SGHVS, CDR2 FQNEAQ. V lost 5 bases to trimming and J lost 5 bases; unmatched junction nucleotides: 9. The CDR3 protein is CASSQIRTSGGNEQYF. The CDR3 DNA sequence: TGTGCCAGCAGCCAAATCAGGACTAGCGGGGGTAACGAGCAGTACTTC.

The chain joins TRBV7-9 to TRBJ1-4; TRBD1 matches 8 bases. Germline CDR1 and CDR2: SEHNR and FQNEAQ (reference sequence). The CDR3 is made up of 15 amino acids. J lost 7 bases, V lost 5 bases, and 9 bases had no gene match. CDR3 in amino acids: CASSLGQGWGEKLFF. The DNA for the CDR3 is TGTGCCAGCAGCCTTGGACAGGGATGGGGTGAAAAACTGTTTTTT. Full variable domain (outside the CDR3, taken from reference TRBV7-9 and TRBJ1-4): DTGVSQNPRHKITKRGQNVTFRCDPISEHNRLYWYRQTLGQGPEFLTYFQNEAQLEKSRLLSDRFSAERPKGSFSTLEIQRTEQGDSAMYLCASSLGQGWGEKLFFGSGTQLSVL.